The clone carrying this TCR beta chain was counted at least ten times. What it binds is not known. The data originate from a study of T-cell reconstitution after alpha-beta-depleted transplantation in children. Notes on the study in general: The study traced high day-60 TCRbeta diversity in some patients to surviving recipient T cells and thymic progenitors. Diversity and T-cell counts at one year after transplant derived mostly from new T cells. The study reportedly traced alpha-beta T cells about two months after transplant to several hundred expanded graft clones.

Germline V CDR1 and CDR2: LNHDA, SQIVND (reference sequence). V was clipped by 3 bases and J by 8 bases, with 11 bases between them. This CDR3 contains 13 residues. A TCRbeta library incorporating unique molecular identifiers was prepared. TCRdb reanalysed the PCR reads using MiXCR and keeps one entry per CDR3 protein. The table shows 210,000 or so distinct CDR3 sequences, with about a tenth occurring only once. The TCR was taken from a child younger than two with acute myeloid leukemia, due to receive a stem cell transplant. The source was PBMCs, collected before TCRalphabeta/CD19-depleted stem cell transplant. This sequence joins TRBV19 and TRBJ2-1; D tentatively reads TRBD1 or TRBD2 (6 bases each). This CDR3 reads CASSIWGADEQFF. CDR3 DNA sequence: TGTGCCAGTAGTATTTGGGGGGCAGATGAGCAGTTCTTC.